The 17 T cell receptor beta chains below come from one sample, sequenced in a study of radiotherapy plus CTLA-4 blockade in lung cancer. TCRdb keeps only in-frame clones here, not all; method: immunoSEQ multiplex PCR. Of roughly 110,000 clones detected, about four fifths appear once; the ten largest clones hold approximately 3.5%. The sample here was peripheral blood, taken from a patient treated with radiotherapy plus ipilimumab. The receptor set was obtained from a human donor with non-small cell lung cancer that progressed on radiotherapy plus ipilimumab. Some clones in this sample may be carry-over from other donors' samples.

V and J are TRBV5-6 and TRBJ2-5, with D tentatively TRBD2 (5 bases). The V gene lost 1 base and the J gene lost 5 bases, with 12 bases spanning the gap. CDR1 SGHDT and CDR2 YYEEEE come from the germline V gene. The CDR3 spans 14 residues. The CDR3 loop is CASSLRAGGETQYF. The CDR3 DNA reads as TGTGCCAGCAGCTTGAGGGCAGGCGGGGAGACCCAGTACTTC.

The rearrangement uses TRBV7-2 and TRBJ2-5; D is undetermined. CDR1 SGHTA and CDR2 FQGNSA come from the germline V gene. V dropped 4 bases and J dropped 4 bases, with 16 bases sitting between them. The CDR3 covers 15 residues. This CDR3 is CASSYRTLGGETQYF. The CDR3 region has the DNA TGTGCCAGCAGCTATCGTACTCTAGGTGGAGAGACCCAGTACTTC.

CDR3 sequence reads: CASSSGGRRPQHF. CDR3 DNA sequence: TGTGCCAGCAGTTCAGGGGGCAGGCGGCCCCAGCATTTT. The chain has TRBV6-5 and TRBJ1-5, with 8 bases lining up with TRBD1. In germline, CDR1 is MNHEY, CDR2 SVGAGI. The CDR3 has 13 residues. The ends lost 4 bases at V and 9 bases at J; junction bases unmatched: 5.

CDR3 nucleotide sequence: TGTGCCAGCAGCTTAATGTACAACTTGGAAGCTTTCTTT. Its translation is CASSLMYNLEAFF. The chain carries TRBV7-2 and TRBJ1-1; no definite D call. The CDR3 runs 13 residues. The germline V gene has CDR1 SGHTA and CDR2 FQGNSA. Trimming pared 2 bases from V and 8 bases from J, leaving 12 bases between. Filled out from reference TRBV7-2 and TRBJ1-1, the complete variable domain reads GAGVSQSPSNKVTEKGKDVELRCDPISGHTALYWYRQSLGQGLEFLIYFQGNSAPDKSGLPSDRFSAERTGGSVSTLTIQRTQQEDSAVYLCASSLMYNLEAFFGQGTRLTVV.

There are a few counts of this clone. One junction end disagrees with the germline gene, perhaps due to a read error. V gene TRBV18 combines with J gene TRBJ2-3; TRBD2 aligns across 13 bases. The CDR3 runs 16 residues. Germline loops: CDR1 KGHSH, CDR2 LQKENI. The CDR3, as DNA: TGTGCCAGCTCCCCACTAGCGGGGGGGCTGGCAGATACGCAGTATTTT. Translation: CASSPLAGGLADTQYF.

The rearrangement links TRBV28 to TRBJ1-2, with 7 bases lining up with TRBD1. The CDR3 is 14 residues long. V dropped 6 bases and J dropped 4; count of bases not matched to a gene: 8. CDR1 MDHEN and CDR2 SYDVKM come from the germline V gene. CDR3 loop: CASSYEGTAYGYTF. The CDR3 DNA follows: TGTGCCAGCAGCTATGAAGGGACAGCCTATGGCTACACCTTC.

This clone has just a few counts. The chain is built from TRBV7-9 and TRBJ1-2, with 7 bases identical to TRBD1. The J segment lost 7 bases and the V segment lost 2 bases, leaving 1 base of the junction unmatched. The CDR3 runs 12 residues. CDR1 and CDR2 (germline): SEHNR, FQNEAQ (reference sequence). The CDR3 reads CASSLNRGGYTF. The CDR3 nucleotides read TGTGCCAGCAGCTTAAACAGGGGTGGCTACACCTTC.

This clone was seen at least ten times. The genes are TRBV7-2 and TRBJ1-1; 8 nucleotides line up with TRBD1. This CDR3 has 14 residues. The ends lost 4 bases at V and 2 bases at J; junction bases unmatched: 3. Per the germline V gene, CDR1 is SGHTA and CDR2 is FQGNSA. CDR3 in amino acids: CASSSQGANTEAFF. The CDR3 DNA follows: TGTGCCAGCAGCTCCCAGGGGGCCAACACTGAAGCTTTCTTT.

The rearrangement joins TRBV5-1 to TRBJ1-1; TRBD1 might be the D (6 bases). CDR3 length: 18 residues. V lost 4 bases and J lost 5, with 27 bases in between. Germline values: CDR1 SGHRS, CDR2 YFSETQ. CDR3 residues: CASSLRTALQGRDTEAFF. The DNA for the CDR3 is TGCGCCAGCAGCCTCCGCACGGCCCTACAGGGTCGAGATACTGAAGCTTTCTTT.

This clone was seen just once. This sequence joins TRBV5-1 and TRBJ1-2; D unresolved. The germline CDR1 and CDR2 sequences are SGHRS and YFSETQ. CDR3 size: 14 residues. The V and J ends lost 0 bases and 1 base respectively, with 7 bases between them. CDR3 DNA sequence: TGCGCCAGCAGCTTGGGTGACATTAACTATGGCTACACCTTC. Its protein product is CASSLGDINYGYTF. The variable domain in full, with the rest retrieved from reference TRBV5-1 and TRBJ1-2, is KAGVTQTPRYLIKTRGQQVTLSCSPISGHRSVSWYQQTPGQGLQFLFEYFSETQRNKGNFPGRFSGRQFSNSRSEMNVSTLELGDSALYLCASSLGDINYGYTFGSGTRLTVV.

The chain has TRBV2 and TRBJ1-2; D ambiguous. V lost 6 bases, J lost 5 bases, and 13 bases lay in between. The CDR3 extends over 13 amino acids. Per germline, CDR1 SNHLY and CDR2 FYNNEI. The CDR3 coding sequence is TGTGCCAGCAGCGTTGACTCCCTATATGGCTACACCTTC. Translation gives CASSVDSLYGYTF.

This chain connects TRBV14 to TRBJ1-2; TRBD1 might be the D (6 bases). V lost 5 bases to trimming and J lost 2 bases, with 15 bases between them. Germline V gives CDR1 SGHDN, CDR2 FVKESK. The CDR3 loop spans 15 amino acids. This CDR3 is CASSKTLTGNYGYTF. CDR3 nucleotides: TGTGCCAGCAGCAAAACCTTAACAGGGAACTATGGCTACACCTTC. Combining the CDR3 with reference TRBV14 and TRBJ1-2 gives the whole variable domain EAGVTQFPSHSVIEKGQTVTLRCDPISGHDNLYWYRRVMGKEIKFLLHFVKESKQDESGMPNNRFLAERTGGTYSTLKVQPAELEDSGVYFCASSKTLTGNYGYTFGSGTRLTVV.

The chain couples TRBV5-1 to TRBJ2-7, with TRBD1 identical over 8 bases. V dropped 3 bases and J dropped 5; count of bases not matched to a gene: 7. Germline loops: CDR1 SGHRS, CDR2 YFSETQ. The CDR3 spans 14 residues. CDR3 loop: CASSSKGQDDEQYF. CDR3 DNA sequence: TGCGCCAGCAGCTCGAAGGGACAGGACGACGAGCAGTACTTC. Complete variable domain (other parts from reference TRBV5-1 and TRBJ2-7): KAGVTQTPRYLIKTRGQQVTLSCSPISGHRSVSWYQQTPGQGLQFLFEYFSETQRNKGNFPGRFSGRQFSNSRSEMNVSTLELGDSALYLCASSSKGQDDEQYFGPGTRLTVT.

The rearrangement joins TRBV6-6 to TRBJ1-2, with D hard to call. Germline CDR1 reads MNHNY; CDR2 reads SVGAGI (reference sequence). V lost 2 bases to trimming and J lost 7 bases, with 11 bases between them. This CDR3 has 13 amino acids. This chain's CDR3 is CASSYAGMSGYTF. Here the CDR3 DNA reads TGTGCCAGCAGTTACGCCGGGATGAGTGGCTACACCTTC.

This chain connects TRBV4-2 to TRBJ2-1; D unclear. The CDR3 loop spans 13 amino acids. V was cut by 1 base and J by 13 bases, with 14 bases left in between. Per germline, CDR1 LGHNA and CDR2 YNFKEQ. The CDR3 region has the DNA TGTGCCAGCAGCCAAGGATACATCGATTCACAGTTCTTC. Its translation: CASSQGYIDSQFF.

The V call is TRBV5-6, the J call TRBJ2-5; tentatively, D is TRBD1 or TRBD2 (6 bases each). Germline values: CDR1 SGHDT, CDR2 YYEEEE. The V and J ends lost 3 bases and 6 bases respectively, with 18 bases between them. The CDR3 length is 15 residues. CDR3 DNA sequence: TGTGCCAGCAGCTGGGCGGGGACAACTGGGAAGACCCAGTACTTC. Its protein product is CASSWAGTTGKTQYF.

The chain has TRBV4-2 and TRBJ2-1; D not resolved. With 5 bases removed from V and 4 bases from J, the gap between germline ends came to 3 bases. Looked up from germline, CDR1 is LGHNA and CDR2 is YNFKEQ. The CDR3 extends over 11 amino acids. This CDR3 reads CASSGYNEQFF. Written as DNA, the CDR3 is TGTGCCAGCAGCGGATACAATGAGCAGTTCTTC.